This T cell receptor beta chain was recorded in a study of cytomegalovirus exposure and HLA in healthy donors. Study-level findings and limits: Roughly even sequencing depth across donors was the assumption behind the presence/absence analyses. Trimming of TCR beta V- and J-genes showed a link, identified in a later analysis, to a missense DCLRE1C variant. Previous analysis showed most TCR beta V segments were productive about 90% or about 30% of the time.

As regards this clone: Its antigen remains unidentified.

Looked up from germline, CDR1 is SGHKS and CDR2 is YYEKEE (reference sequence). The CDR3 contains 17 residues. V lost 2 bases, J lost 5 bases, and 20 bases lay in between. 13 Jbeta primers and 60 Vbeta primers were used for the PCR. TCRdb's table, derived via immunoSEQ multiplex PCR, lists solely in-frame clones and lacks some. This sample has around 150,000 clones, with about 81% found just once. The chain employs TRBV5-5 and TRBJ1-5; possibly TRBD1 for D (6 bases). This clonotype was obtained from a girl aged 2 to 10 in good health and CMV-seropositive. The sample comprised PBMCs. For the CDR3, the DNA is TGTGCCAGCAGCTTATTTTGGGGGCCTCCTCGACATCAGCCCCAGCATTTT. This encodes CASSLFWGPPRHQPQHF.